These T cell receptor beta chains were read from a single sample in a study of blood T cells in healthy people across ages. Each CDR3 protein gets one entry after TCRdb re-called the 5' RACE reads with MiXCR. Of about 1,400,000 distinct CDR3 sequences in the sample, 35% to 45% were seen once. Sequenced material: blood. The receptors were gathered from a woman aged 18 to 35 in good health. The CDR3 runs from the conserved cysteine through the conserved F or W. A D gene is named only where the DNA matches it firmly. Only part of the rows carry a size: once, few, many, or a class if the clone is expanded.

j_gene	d_gene	v_gene	abundance	CDR3nt	CDR3aa
TRBJ2-7	NA	TRBV9	few	TGTGCCAGCAGCGTAGGAGCCGGATCCTCCCCGGCCGAGCAGTACTTC	CASSVGAGSSPAEQYF
TRBJ2-5	TRBD1	TRBV7-2	NA	TGTGCCAGCAGCCCCGGACAGGCATCCCAAGAGACCCAGTACTTC	CASSPGQASQETQYF
TRBJ2-1	TRBD2	TRBV7-9	many	TGTGCCAGCAGCCAAGGACTAGCGGGATCCGGCTCCTACAATGAGCAGTTCTTC	CASSQGLAGSGSYNEQFF
TRBJ2-1	TRBD2	TRBV12-3/TRBV12-4	few	TGTGCCAGCCTATTTGGGACTAGGGGGAATGAGCAGTTCTTC	CASLFGTRGNEQFF
TRBJ1-1	NA	TRBV15	NA	TGTGCCACCAGCAGAGAGACGGGGGTTGAAGCTTTCTTT	CATSRETGVEAFF
TRBJ2-3	TRBD1	TRBV11-3	NA	TGTGCCAGCAGCGCTACTCCGGGACAGGGATTATACGGGCAGTATTTT	CASSATPGQGLYGQYF
TRBJ1-1	NA	TRBV20-1	NA	TGCAGTGCTAGACAGCAGGGGAACACTAAAGCTTTCTTT	CSARQQGNTKAFF
TRBJ2-7	NA	TRBV20-1	NA	TGCAGTGCTAGAGACAGGGACGACTACGAGCAGTACTTC	CSARDRDDYEQYF
TRBJ1-1	TRBD1	TRBV20-1	NA	TGCAGTGCTAGACCCACGACAGGGATGAACACTGAAGCTTTCTTT	CSARPTTGMNTEAFF
TRBJ1-5	TRBD1	TRBV9	NA	TGTGCCAGCAGCGTGGGGACAGGCGGGAGCAATCAGCCCCAGCATTTT	CASSVGTGGSNQPQHF
TRBJ1-4	NA	TRBV4-2	NA	TGTGCCAGCAGCCAGTACGGGACGGGTAATGAAAAACTGTTTTTT	CASSQYGTGNEKLFF
TRBJ2-5	TRBD1	TRBV20-1	few	TGCAGTGCCCTGGCCGGACAGGGGAAGTACCAAGAGACCCAGTACTTC	CSALAGQGKYQETQYF
TRBJ2-6	TRBD2	TRBV6-5	NA	TGTGCCAGCAGTTACGGGACTAGCAGCTCTGGGGCCAACGTCCTGACTTTC	CASSYGTSSSGANVLTF
TRBJ2-7	NA	TRBV29-1	few	TGCAGCGTTGTGGATCTCTACGAGCAGTACTTC	CSVVDLYEQYF
TRBJ2-7	TRBD2	TRBV3-1	NA	TGTGCCAGCAGTCCAGGACTAGGGATAACCTACGAGCAGTACTTC	CASSPGLGITYEQYF
TRBJ2-1	NA	TRBV29-1	NA	TGCAGCGCTGGGGAGCGGCCCCTGTTCTTC	CSAGERPLFF
TRBJ2-3	NA	TRBV20-1	few	TGCAGTGCTCCCCCCAGTTTGGAAAGCGAAATGACAGATACGCAGTATTTT	CSAPPSLESEMTDTQYF
TRBJ2-3	TRBD2	TRBV4-1	few	TGCGCCAGCAGGCGGACTAGCGGGGGGGCCGAATTCGGTACAGATACGCAGTATTTT	CASRRTSGGAEFGTDTQYF
TRBJ2-1	NA	TRBV4-1	few	TGCGCCAGCGCCCCGGGGGTTTACAATGAGCAGTTCTTC	CASAPGVYNEQFF
TRBJ1-5	NA	TRBV7-8	many	TGTGCCAGCAGCTTAACCGGGGGGGAGAATCAGCCCCAGCATTTT	CASSLTGGENQPQHF
TRBJ2-7	NA	TRBV21-1	few	TGTGGGGAAATCGGCGGGAGTATTAGTGAGCAGTACTTC	CGEIGGSISEQYF
TRBJ1-2	TRBD1	TRBV6-1	NA	TGTGCCAGCCAATGGGGCCACCGGGACAGAACTAACTATGGCTACACCTTC	CASQWGHRDRTNYGYTF
TRBJ2-3	TRBD1	TRBV7-2	many	TGTGCCAGCAGCTTAGCGGGACAGGGCACAGATACGCAGTATTTT	CASSLAGQGTDTQYF
TRBJ1-2	NA	TRBV6-2/TRBV6-3	few	TGTGCCAGCTCGCAGGGGCAGAGTTACTATGGCTACACCTTC	CASSQGQSYYGYTF
TRBJ1-2	TRBD1	TRBV6-5	many	TGTGCCAGCAGGACCGGGACAGGGGGCACTCATAACTATGGCTACACCTTC	CASRTGTGGTHNYGYTF
TRBJ2-7	NA	TRBV4-1	NA	TGCGCCAGCAGCCAGGGGCTAGCCCGCTACGAGCAGTACTTC	CASSQGLARYEQYF
TRBJ2-7	NA	TRBV12-3/TRBV12-4	NA	TGTGCCAGCAGTCTACGGGCAGGGGACCCCTACGAGCAGTACTTC	CASSLRAGDPYEQYF
TRBJ2-1	TRBD1	TRBV27	NA	TGTGCCAGCAGTTTCGCCCCGGGGACAGGGACCTACAATGAGCAGTTCTTC	CASSFAPGTGTYNEQFF
TRBJ2-7	TRBD1	TRBV6-4	NA	TGTGCCAGCAGTGACTCCGAACGGGACAGGTACTTC	CASSDSERDRYF
TRBJ2-2	NA	TRBV28	NA	TGTGCCAGCAGTCTACTTAGAGGGGGGAACACCGGGGAGCTGTTTTTT	CASSLLRGGNTGELFF
TRBJ2-7	NA	TRBV5-1	few	TGCGCCAGCAGCTTACAGGCCGGATGGGGCGAGCAGTACTTC	CASSLQAGWGEQYF
TRBJ1-2	NA	TRBV29-1	NA	TGCAGCGTTGGGGGGACCAGCTATGGCTACACCTTC	CSVGGTSYGYTF
TRBJ1-4	NA	TRBV29-1	NA	TGCAGCGTTGAAATGAATGGTGGCGACGAAAAACTGTTTTTT	CSVEMNGGDEKLFF
TRBJ2-5	NA	TRBV5-6	NA	TGTGCCAGCAGCCGAGGCAGCTCAGAGACCCAGTACTTC	CASSRGSSETQYF
TRBJ2-7	TRBD2	TRBV12-3/TRBV12-4	NA	TGTGCCAGCAGTTCGGTCGTACTAGCGGGGGATTACAATGAGCAGTACTTC	CASSSVVLAGDYNEQYF
TRBJ2-1	TRBD1	TRBV28	NA	TGTGCCAGCAGTACCCCCGGGACAGGGGTCAATGAGCAGTTCTTC	CASSTPGTGVNEQFF
TRBJ2-7	TRBD2	TRBV9	NA	TGTGCCAGCAGCGTAGGAGCCCCGGGGGGGCTATACGAGCAGTACTTC	CASSVGAPGGLYEQYF
TRBJ2-7	NA	TRBV10-3	NA	TGTGCCATCAGTGAGTCTACAGAGGTCTTCTACGAGCAGTACTTC	CAISESTEVFYEQYF
TRBJ1-2	TRBD1	TRBV6-1	NA	TGTGCCGGCAGGGCCGCCGGGACAGGGGGCTTCTATGGCTACACCTTC	CAGRAAGTGGFYGYTF
TRBJ2-2	NA	TRBV12-3/TRBV12-4	NA	TGTGCCAGCACGAAGTCGGGGGGCGGGCACACCGGGGAGCTGTTTTTT	CASTKSGGGHTGELFF
TRBJ2-7	TRBD1	TRBV20-1	NA	TGCAGTGCGCCCCTTCCCGGGACAGGGAACCAGGAGCAGTACTTC	CSAPLPGTGNQEQYF
TRBJ2-5	NA	TRBV27	few	TGTGCCAGCAGTCTCACATCCCTGGCCCCTCAAGAGACCCAGTACTTC	CASSLTSLAPQETQYF
TRBJ2-1	TRBD2	TRBV12-3/TRBV12-4	NA	TGTGCCAGCATTCCTGGCGGGAGTCACTACAATGAGCAGTTCTTC	CASIPGGSHYNEQFF
TRBJ2-7	TRBD1	TRBV2	few	TGTGCCAGCAGATCGTCCTGGACAGGGACCTACGAGCAGTACTTC	CASRSSWTGTYEQYF
TRBJ2-1	NA	TRBV20-1	NA	TGCAGTGCTAGGATCCGACCGAGTCCCATTTCCTACAATGAGCAGTTCTTC	CSARIRPSPISYNEQFF
TRBJ2-3	TRBD2	TRBV20-1	few	TGCAGTGCCCCGTCGCGGCTAGCGGCGAGCACAGATACGCAGTATTTT	CSAPSRLAASTDTQYF
TRBJ2-1	NA	TRBV11-2	NA	TGTGCCAGCAGCTTGTTGCTCGAGCAGTACTACAATGAGCAGTTCTTC	CASSLLLEQYYNEQFF
TRBJ1-4	TRBD1	TRBV5-1	NA	TGCGCCAGCAGCTTGGGACAGGGCGAGAATGAAAAACTGTTTTTT	CASSLGQGENEKLFF
TRBJ1-5	NA	TRBV9	few	TGTGCCAGCAGGTTGGAGGGCCTTAGCAATCAGCCCCAGCATTTT	CASRLEGLSNQPQHF
TRBJ2-1	TRBD1	TRBV29-1	few	TGCAGCGCTGAGACAGGGTCGGGCAATGAGCAGTTCTTC	CSAETGSGNEQFF
TRBJ2-5	TRBD2	TRBV6-1	NA	TGTGCCAGCAGGGAGGGACTACCCTTAATACGGGAGACCCAGTACTTC	CASREGLPLIRETQYF